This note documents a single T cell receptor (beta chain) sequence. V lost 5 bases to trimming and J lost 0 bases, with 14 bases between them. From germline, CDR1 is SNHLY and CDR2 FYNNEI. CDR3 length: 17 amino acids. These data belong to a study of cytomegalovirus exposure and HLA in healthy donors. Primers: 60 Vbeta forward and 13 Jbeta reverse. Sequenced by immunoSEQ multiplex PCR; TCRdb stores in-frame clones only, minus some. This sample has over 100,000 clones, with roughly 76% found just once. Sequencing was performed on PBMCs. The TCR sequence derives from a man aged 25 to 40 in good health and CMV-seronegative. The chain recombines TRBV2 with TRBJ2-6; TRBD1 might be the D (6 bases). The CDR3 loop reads CASSLLGQDSGANVLTF. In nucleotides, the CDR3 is TGTGCCAGCAGTCTCCTGGGACAAGACTCTGGGGCCAACGTCCTGACTTTC.